This T cell receptor (beta chain) was sequenced during a study of blood T cell repertoires in COVID-19. Study background: Donors in the United States, Italy and Spain gave samples during acute or convalescent COVID-19. Sample material is recorded as cDNA or gDNA derived from T cells, B-cell-depleted T cells, or PBMCs.

V trimming: 3 bases; J trimming: 7 bases; junction bases outside the gene matches: 4. Per germline, CDR1 LGHDT and CDR2 YNNKEL (reference sequence). This CDR3 is built from 14 residues. As concerns this clone: Within the sample, other DNA sequences also encode this same CDR3.

As processed by the authors: How many nucleated cells were present was estimated from reference gene primer amplification. Generated by immunoSEQ multiplex PCR, the TCRdb table keeps only in-frame clones and is missing some. V, J and clone size are those of that table, while D and trimming were read from the DNA. The table lists some 91,000 clones, about nine tenths of them singletons. The V call is TRBV3-1 (or the pseudogene TRBV3-2), the J call TRBJ1-5; 9 nucleotides align to TRBD1. The TCR originated in a man in his sixties with acute or convalescent COVID-19. Sequences were obtained from peripheral blood. The CDR3 protein is CASSQGQGGQPQHF. CDR3 nucleotides: TGTGCCAGCAGCCAGGGACAGGGAGGACAGCCCCAGCATTTT.